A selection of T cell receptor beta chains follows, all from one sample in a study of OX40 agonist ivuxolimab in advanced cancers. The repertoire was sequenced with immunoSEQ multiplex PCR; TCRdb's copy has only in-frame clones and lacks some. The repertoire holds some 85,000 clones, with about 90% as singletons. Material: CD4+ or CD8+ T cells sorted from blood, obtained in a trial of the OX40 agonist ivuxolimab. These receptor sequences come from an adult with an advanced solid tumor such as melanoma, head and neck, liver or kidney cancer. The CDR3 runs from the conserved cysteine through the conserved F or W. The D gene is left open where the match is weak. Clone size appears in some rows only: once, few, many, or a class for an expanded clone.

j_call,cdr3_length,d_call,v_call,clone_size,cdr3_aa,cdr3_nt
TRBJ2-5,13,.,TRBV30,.,CAWTTGLEETQYF,TGTGCCTGGACGACAGGACTTGAGGAGACCCAGTACTTC
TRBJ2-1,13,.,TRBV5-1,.,CASSFDYRDEQFF,TGCGCCAGCAGCTTCGACTACCGTGATGAGCAGTTCTTC
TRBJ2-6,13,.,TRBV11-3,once,CASSLAGANVLTF,TGTGCCAGCAGCTTAGCTGGGGCCAACGTCCTGACTTTC
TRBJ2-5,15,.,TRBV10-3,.,CAISESRGGQETQYF,TGTGCCATCAGTGAGTCAAGGGGGGGACAAGAGACCCAGTACTTC
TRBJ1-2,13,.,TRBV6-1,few,CASREAGNYGYTF,TGTGCCAGCAGAGAGGCGGGTAACTATGGCTACACCTTC
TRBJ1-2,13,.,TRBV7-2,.,CASSLQRGYGYTF,TGTGCCAGCAGCTTACAACGGGGCTATGGCTACACCTTC
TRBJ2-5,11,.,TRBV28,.,CASTKQETQYF,TGTGCCAGTACGAAACAAGAGACCCAGTACTTC
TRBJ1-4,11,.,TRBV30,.,CAWDTNEKLFF,TGTGCCTGGGACACTAATGAAAAACTGTTTTTT
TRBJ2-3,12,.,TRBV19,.,CASSINTDTQYF,TGTGCCAGTAGTATCAACACAGATACGCAGTATTTT
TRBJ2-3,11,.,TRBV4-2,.,CASGSPDTQYF,TGTGCCAGCGGATCCCCAGATACGCAGTATTTT
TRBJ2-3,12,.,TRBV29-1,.,CSVDKQSDTQYF,TGCAGCGTTGATAAGCAATCAGATACGCAGTATTTT
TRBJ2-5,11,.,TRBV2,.,CASSGDRDQYF,TGTGCCAGCAGCGGGGACCGGGACCAGTACTTC
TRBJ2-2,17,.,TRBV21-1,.,CASSKVGRVGNTGELFF,TGTGCCAGCAGCAAAGTAGGAAGGGTCGGGAACACCGGGGAGCTGTTTTTT
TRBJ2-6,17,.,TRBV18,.,CASSQGTQSSGANVLTF,TGTGCCAGCTCACAAGGGACGCAGAGCTCTGGGGCCAACGTCCTGACTTTC
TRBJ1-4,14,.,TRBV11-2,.,CASSLAGVNEKLFF,TGTGCCAGCAGCTTAGCGGGGGTTAATGAAAAACTGTTTTTT
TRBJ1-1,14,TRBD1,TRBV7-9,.,CASREAQGASEAFF,TGTGCCAGCAGGGAGGCTCAGGGGGCTTCGGAAGCTTTCTTT
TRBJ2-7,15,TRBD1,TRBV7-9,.,CASKSSGQGYYEQYF,TGTGCCAGCAAAAGTTCGGGACAGGGATACTACGAGCAGTACTTC
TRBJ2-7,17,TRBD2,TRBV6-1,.,CASSEALPSGSPYEQYF,TGTGCCAGCAGTGAAGCGCTTCCTAGCGGGAGCCCCTACGAGCAGTACTTC
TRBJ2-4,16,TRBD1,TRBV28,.,CASRSEGAIAKNIQYF,TGTGCCAGCAGGTCCGAGGGGGCAATTGCCAAAAACATTCAGTACTTC
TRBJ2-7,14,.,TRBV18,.,CASSPQAGLYEQYF,TGTGCCAGCTCACCCCAGGCGGGGCTCTACGAGCAGTACTTC
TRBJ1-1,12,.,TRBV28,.,CASTSTGPGAFF,TGTGCCAGCACCTCCACGGGCCCAGGGGCTTTCTTT
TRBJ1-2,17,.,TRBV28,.,CASSPTIDRLANYGYTF,TGTGCCAGCAGCCCGACAATCGACAGGTTAGCTAACTATGGCTACACCTTC
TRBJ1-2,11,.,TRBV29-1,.,CSGGGISGYTF,TGCAGCGGGGGGGGCATCAGTGGCTACACCTTC
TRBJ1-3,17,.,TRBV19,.,CASSIWGRAASGNTIYF,TGTGCCAGTAGTATCTGGGGCAGGGCGGCCTCTGGAAACACCATATATTTT